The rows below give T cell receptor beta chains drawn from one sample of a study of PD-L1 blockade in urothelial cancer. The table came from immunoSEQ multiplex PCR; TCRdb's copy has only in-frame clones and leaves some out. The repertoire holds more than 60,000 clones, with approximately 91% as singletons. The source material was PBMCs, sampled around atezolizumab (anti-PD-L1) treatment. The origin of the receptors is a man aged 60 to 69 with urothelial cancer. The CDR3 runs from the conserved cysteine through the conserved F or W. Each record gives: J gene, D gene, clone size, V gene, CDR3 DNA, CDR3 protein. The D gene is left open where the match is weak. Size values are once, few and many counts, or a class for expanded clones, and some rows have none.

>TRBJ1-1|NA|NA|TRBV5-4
TGTGCCAGCAGCTTGGCGGGGTACCTCAACACTGAAGCTTTCTTT
CASSLAGYLNTEAFF
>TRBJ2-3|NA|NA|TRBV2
TGTGCCAGCAGTGAAGTCAGAAGACAGACGAGCTCGGATACGCAGTATTTT
CASSEVRRQTSSDTQYF
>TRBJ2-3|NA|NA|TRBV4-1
TGCGCCAGCAGCCAAGGGATCACGGATTCGGGAACAGATACGCAGTATTTT
CASSQGITDSGTDTQYF
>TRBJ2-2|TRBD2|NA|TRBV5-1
TGCGCCAGCAGTCCCCCGGCGCGGGGGTCTAACACCGGGGAGCTGTTTTTT
CASSPPARGSNTGELFF
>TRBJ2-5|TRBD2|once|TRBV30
TGTGCCTGGAGTGTCTGGGGGGGGGAGACCCAGTACTTC
CAWSVWGGETQYF
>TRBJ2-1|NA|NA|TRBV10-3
TGTGCCATCAGTGAGTCAGACAGGTGGGATGAGCAGTTCTTC
CAISESDRWDEQFF
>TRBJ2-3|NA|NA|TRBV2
TGTGCCAGCTACGGGACAGATACGCAGTATTTT
CASYGTDTQYF
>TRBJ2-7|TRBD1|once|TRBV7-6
TGTGCCAGCAGCCCCGGGACAGCCTTCTACGAGCAGTACTTC
CASSPGTAFYEQYF
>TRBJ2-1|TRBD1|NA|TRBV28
TGTGCCAGCAGGATGGACAGGATGGCTACCTACAATGAGCAGTTCTTC
CASRMDRMATYNEQFF
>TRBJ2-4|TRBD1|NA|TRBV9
TGTGCCAGCAGCCCAGATCCGGGACAGGGGGCCCGGGCCAAAAACATTCAGTACTTC
CASSPDPGQGARAKNIQYF
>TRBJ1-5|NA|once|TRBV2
TGTGCCAGCAGTGATGAGGGTTTCCAGCCCCAGCATTTT
CASSDEGFQPQHF
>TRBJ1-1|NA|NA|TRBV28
TGTGCCAGCAGTTTGACAGGTCTTGGGACTGAAGCTTTCTTT
CASSLTGLGTEAFF
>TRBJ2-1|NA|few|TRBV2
TGTGCCAGCACCCCCGCTAGCTTCTCCTACAATGAGCAGTTCTTC
CASTPASFSYNEQFF
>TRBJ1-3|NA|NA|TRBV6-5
TGTGCCAGCAGTTACTCCCCAGGAGGAAACACCATATATTTT
CASSYSPGGNTIYF
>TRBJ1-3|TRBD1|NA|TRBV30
TGTGCCTGGGGGACAGGGTCCTCTGGAAACACCATATATTTT
CAWGTGSSGNTIYF
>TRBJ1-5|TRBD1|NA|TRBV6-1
TGTGCCAGCAGCCGACAGGGGTTGAGACAGCCCCAGCATTTT
CASSRQGLRQPQHF
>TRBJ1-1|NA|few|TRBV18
TGTGCCAGCTCACCCTTTACAGCGAACACTGAAGCTTTCTTT
CASSPFTANTEAFF
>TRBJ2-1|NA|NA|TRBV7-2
TGTGCCAGCAGCTTAGGTTATAACCCGCGAGATGAGCAGTTCTTC
CASSLGYNPRDEQFF
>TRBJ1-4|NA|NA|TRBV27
TGTGCCAGCAGTCGGGGGGGGCAGGGTGAAAAACTGTTTTTT
CASSRGGQGEKLFF
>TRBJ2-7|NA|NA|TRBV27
TGTGCCAGCAGCCTTACGCTCGGCAGGACCTACGAGCAGTACTTC
CASSLTLGRTYEQYF
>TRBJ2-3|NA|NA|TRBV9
TGTGCCAGCAGCGTAGGATTGGACAGACTCATCACAGATACGCAGTATTTT
CASSVGLDRLITDTQYF
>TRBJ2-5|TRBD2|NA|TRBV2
TGTGCCAGCAGTGAAGGACTAGCCTCTACCCAGTACTTC
CASSEGLASTQYF
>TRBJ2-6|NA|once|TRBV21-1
TGTGCCAGCACCAATAGCGTGAGGACAGCTGGGGCCAACGTCCTGACTTTC
CASTNSVRTAGANVLTF
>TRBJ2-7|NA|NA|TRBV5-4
TGCGCCAGCAGCCAAGTGACGGGAGTCTCCTACGAGCAGTACTTC
CASSQVTGVSYEQYF
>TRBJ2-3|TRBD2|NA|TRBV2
TGTGCCAGCAGTGGGAGACTAGCGGGGGAGGGAGATACGCAGTATTTT
CASSGRLAGEGDTQYF